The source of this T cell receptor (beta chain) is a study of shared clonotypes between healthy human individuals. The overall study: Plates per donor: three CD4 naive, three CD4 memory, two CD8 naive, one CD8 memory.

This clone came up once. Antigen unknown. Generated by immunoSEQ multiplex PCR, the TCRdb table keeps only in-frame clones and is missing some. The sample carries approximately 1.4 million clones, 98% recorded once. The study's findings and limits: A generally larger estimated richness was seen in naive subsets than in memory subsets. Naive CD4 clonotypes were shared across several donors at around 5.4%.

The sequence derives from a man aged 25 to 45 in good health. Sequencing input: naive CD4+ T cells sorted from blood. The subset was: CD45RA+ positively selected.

As DNA, the CDR3 is TGTGCCAGTAGGGGGCCGGGTCCCGGGGAGCTGTTTTTT. The encoded protein is CASRGPGPGELFF. V is TRBV6-5 and J is TRBJ2-2, with 7 positions matching TRBD1. The CDR3 covers 13 residues. The germline CDR1 and CDR2 sequences are MNHEY and SVGAGI. V dropped 9 bases and J dropped 6; count of bases not matched to a gene: 7.